This T cell receptor (beta chain) was sequenced in a study of response to subunit inactivated influenza vaccine. Findings of the study overall: Few additional T cells are recruited per seasonal influenza vaccination, authors suggested.

V shed 5 bases and J shed 9 bases, with 20 bases lying between them. From germline, CDR1 is LGHDT and CDR2 YNNKEL (reference sequence). The CDR3 covers 15 residues. This clonotype occurred a few times. What it recognizes is unknown. One entry per CDR3 protein results from TCRdb running MiXCR on the RT-PCR reads. The sample has approximately 530,000 distinct CDR3 sequences, under 15% seen once. The V and J genes are TRBV3-1 and TRBJ2-1, with a possible D match to TRBD1 (7 bases). This receptor was identified in a middle-aged man who received an inactivated influenza vaccine. The sequencing here drew on PBMCs from blood, taken roughly 46 days after vaccination. The chain's CDR3 is CASSASAGGSVEQFF. CDR3 coding DNA: TGTGCCAGCAGCGCCAGTGCAGGGGGGTCAGTTGAGCAGTTCTTC.